This T cell receptor (beta chain) was observed in a study of blood T cell repertoires in COVID-19. The method was immunoSEQ multiplex PCR; TCRdb's version includes in-frame clones alone and lacks a portion of them. The sample includes some 150,000 clones, roughly 84% of them seen just once. The specimen was peripheral blood. The clonotype was recovered from an older woman with COVID-19, enrolled during active disease.

For the CDR3, the DNA is TGCAGCGTTCCTCTGGGACAGCTGTCAGATACGCAGTATTTT. Protein product: CSVPLGQLSDTQYF. V gene TRBV29-1 combines with J gene TRBJ2-3, with 7 bases that match TRBD1. CDR3 length: 14 residues. Germline CDR1 and CDR2: SQVTM and ANQGSEA. V shed 5 bases and J 4 bases; nucleotides not matched to a gene: 9.